This T cell receptor (beta chain) was captured by sequencing in a study of blood T cell repertoires in COVID-19. Data came from immunoSEQ multiplex PCR; TCRdb stores just in-frame clones and leaves some out. The table has roughly 230,000 clones, 89% seen once. The V end lost 2 bases, the J end lost 6 bases, and 16 bases lay between the germline ends. The CDR3 consists of 15 residues. Germline loops: CDR1 SNHLY, CDR2 FYNNEI. The clonotype originates from a woman between 40 and 50 years old who had recovered from COVID-19. The chain carries TRBV2 and TRBJ1-1, with D possibly TRBD1 on 5 matching bases. Sequencing was carried out using peripheral blood. The CDR3 protein is CASSEIESGGAEAFF. Written as DNA, the CDR3 is TGTGCCAGCAGTGAAATCGAGTCGGGGGGGGCTGAAGCTTTCTTT.